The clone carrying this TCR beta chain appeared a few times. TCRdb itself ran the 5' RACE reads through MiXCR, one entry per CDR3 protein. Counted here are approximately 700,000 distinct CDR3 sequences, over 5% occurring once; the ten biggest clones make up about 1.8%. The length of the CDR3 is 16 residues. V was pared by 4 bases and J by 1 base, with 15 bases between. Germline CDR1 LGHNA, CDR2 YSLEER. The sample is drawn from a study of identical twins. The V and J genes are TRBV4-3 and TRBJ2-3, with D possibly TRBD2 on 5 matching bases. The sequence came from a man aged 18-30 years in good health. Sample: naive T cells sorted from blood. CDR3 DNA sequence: TGCGCCAGCAGCCCGTCCGATTGGCGGGGCACAGATACGCAGTATTTT. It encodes CASSPSDWRGTDTQYF.